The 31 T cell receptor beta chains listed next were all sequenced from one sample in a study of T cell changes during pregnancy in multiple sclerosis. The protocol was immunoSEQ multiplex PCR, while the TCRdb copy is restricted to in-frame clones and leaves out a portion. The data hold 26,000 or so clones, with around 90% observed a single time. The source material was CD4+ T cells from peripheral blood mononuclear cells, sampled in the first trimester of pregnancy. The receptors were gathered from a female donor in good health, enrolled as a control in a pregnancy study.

CDR3 in DNA: TGTGCCAGTAGTACCCAGCGGACAGGGCACGAGCAGTACTTC. Translation gives CASSTQRTGHEQYF. The J gene is TRBJ2-7, the V gene TRBV19; 8 bases are a match to TRBD1. The CDR3 extends over 14 amino acids. The germline gives CDR1 LNHDA, CDR2 SQIVND (reference sequence). The trim removed 4 bases at V and 5 bases at J, leaving 7 bases unmatched.

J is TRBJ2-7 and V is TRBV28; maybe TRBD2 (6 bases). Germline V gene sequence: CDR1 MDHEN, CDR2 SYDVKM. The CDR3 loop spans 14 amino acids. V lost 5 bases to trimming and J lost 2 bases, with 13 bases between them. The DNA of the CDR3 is TGTGCCAGCAGTCCCGGGAGAGCCCCCTACGAGCAGTACTTC. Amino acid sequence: CASSPGRAPYEQYF.

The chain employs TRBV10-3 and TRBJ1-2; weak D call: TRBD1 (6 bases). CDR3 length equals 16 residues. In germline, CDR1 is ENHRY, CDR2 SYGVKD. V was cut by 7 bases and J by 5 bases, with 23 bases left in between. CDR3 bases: TGTGCCATCACCCCTTCCGGGACACCAGACAGATATGGCTACACCTTC. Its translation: CAITPSGTPDRYGYTF.

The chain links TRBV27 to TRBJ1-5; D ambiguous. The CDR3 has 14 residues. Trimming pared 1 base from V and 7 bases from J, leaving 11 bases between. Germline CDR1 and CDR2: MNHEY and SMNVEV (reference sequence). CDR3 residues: CASSLFGMGQPQHF. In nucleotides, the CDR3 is TGTGCCAGCAGTTTATTCGGGATGGGGCAGCCCCAGCATTTT.

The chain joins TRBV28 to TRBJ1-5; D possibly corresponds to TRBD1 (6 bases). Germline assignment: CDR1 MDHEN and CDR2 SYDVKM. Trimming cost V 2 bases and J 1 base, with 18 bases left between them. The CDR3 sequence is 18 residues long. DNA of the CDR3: TGTGCCAGCAGTTTAGGGATGGGGGCGTGGGAAAGCAATCAGCCCCAGCATTTT. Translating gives CASSLGMGAWESNQPQHF.

DNA of the CDR3: TGTGCCAGCTCAAACCCACAGGGGTACACTGAAGCTTTCTTT. Amino acid sequence: CASSNPQGYTEAFF. The chain has TRBV18 and TRBJ1-1; TRBD1 matches 7 bases. The CDR3 is 14 amino acids. V lost 5 bases to trimming and J lost 3 bases; unmatched junction nucleotides: 6. Germline V CDR1 and CDR2: KGHSH, LQKENI.

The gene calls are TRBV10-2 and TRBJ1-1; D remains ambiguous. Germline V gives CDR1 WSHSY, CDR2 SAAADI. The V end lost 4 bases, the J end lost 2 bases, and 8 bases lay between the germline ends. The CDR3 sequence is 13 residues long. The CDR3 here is CASSVGPNTEAFF. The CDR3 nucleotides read TGCGCCAGCAGTGTTGGCCCTAACACTGAAGCTTTCTTT.

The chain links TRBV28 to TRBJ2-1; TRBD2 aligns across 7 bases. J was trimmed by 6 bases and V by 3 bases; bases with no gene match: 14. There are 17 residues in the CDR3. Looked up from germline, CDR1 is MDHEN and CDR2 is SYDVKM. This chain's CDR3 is CASSFLRTRTRLNEQFF. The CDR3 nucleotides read TGTGCCAGCAGTTTTCTCCGGACTCGGACTAGACTCAATGAGCAGTTCTTC. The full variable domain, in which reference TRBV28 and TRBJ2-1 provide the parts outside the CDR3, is DVKVTQSSRYLVKRTGEKVFLECVQDMDHENMFWYRQDPGLGLRLIYFSYDVKMKEKGDIPEGYSVSREKKERFSLILESASTNQTSMYLCASSFLRTRTRLNEQFFGPGTRLTVL.

The CDR3 reads CASKRGGTTGYTF. The CDR3 DNA follows: TGTGCCAGCAAGAGGGGGGGAACAACAGGCTACACCTTC. The chain joins TRBV2 to TRBJ1-2; the D gene is possibly TRBD1 (6 bases). The CDR3 runs to 13 residues. Germline CDR1 is SNHLY and CDR2 is FYNNEI. V lost 7 bases and J 8 bases, leaving 17 bases between the germline ends.

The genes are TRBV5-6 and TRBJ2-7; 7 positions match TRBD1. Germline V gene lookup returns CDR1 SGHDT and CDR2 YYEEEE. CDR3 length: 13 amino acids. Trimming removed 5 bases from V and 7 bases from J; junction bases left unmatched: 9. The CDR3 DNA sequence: TGTGCCAGCAGACTCAGGGGGTCGGAGGAGCAGTACTTC. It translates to CASRLRGSEEQYF.

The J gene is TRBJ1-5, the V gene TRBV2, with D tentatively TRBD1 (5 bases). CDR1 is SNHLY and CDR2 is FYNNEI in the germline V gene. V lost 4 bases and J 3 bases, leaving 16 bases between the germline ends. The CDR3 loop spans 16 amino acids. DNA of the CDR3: TGTGCCAGCAGTGCGTCCGGGGGGGGGAACAATCAGCCCCAGCATTTT. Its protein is CASSASGGGNNQPQHF.

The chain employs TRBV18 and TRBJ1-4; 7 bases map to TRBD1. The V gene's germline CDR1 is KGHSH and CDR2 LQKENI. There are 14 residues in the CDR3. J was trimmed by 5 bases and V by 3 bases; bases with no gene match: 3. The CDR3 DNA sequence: TGTGCCAGCTCACCCTGGACAGGCAATGAAAAACTGTTTTTT. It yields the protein CASSPWTGNEKLFF.

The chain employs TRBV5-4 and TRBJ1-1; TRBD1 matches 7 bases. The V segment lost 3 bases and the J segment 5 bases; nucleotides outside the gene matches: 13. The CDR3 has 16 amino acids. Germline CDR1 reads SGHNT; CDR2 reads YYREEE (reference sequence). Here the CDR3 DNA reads TGTGCCAGCAGCTCATCACAGGGGAGGTCTGGAACTGAAGCTTTCTTT. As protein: CASSSSQGRSGTEAFF.

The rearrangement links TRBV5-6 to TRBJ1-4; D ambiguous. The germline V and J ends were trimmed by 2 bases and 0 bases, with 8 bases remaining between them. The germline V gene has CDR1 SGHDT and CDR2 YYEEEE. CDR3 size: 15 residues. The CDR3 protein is CASSFSGATNEKLFF. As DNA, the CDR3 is TGTGCCAGCAGCTTTTCGGGTGCAACTAATGAAAAACTGTTTTTT.

CDR3 in DNA: TGTGCCAGCAGTGGACAGCCCTATGGCTACACCTTC. Translation gives CASSGQPYGYTF. J is TRBJ1-2 and V is TRBV2; D perhaps matches TRBD1 (5 bases). Trimming took off 4 bases at V and 4 bases at J, with 7 bases between the two ends. The CDR3 is 12 amino acids. Per germline, CDR1 SNHLY and CDR2 FYNNEI.

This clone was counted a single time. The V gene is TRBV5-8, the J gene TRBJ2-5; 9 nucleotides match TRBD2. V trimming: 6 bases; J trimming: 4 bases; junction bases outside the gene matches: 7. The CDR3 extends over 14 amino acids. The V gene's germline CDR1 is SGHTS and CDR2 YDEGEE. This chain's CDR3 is CASKTLAGRETQYF. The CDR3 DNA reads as TGTGCCAGCAAGACCCTAGCGGGACGAGAGACCCAGTACTTC.

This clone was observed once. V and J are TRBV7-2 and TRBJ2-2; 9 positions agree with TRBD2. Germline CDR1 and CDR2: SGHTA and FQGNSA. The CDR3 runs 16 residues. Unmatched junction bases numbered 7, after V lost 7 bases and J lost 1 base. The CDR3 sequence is CASTRFSGRNTGELFF. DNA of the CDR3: TGTGCCAGCACCCGATTTAGCGGGAGGAACACCGGGGAGCTGTTTTTT.

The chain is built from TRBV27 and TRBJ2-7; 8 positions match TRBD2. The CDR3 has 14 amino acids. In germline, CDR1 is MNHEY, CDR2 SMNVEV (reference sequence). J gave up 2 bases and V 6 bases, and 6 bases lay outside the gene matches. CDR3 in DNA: TGTGCCAGCAGGCCGGGACTAGAGGCCTACGAGCAGTACTTC. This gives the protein CASRPGLEAYEQYF.

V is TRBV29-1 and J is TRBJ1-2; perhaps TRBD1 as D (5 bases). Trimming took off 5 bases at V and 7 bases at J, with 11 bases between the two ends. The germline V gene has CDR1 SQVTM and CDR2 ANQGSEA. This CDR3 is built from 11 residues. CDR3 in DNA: TGCAGCGTTCGGCAGGGTCTTGGCTACACCTTC. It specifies CSVRQGLGYTF.

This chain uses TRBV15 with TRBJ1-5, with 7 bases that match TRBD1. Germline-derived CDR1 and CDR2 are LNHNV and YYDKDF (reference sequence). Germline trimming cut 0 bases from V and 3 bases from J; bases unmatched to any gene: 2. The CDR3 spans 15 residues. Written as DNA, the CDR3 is TGTGCCACCAGCAGAGATGGGACAGACAATCAGCCCCAGCATTTT. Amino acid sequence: CATSRDGTDNQPQHF.

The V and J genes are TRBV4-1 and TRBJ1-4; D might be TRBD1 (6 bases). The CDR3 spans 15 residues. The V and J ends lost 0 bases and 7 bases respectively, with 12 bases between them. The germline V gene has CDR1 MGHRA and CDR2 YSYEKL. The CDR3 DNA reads TGCGCCAGCAGCCAAGAGGGGACAATGGGTGAAAAACTGTTTTTT. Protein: CASSQEGTMGEKLFF.

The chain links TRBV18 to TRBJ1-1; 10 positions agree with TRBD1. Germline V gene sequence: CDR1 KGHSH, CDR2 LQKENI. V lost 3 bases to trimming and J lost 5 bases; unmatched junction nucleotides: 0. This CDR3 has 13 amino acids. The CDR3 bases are TGTGCCAGCTCACCGGGACAGGGGACTGAAGCTTTCTTT. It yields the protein CASSPGQGTEAFF.

CDR3 DNA: TGTGCCAGCACGGACAGGGACCTTAGTGGCTACACCTTC. It encodes CASTDRDLSGYTF. The chain uses TRBV6-1 and TRBJ1-2; 8 nucleotides agree with TRBD1. The V segment lost 7 bases and the J segment 7 bases; nucleotides outside the gene matches: 8. The CDR3 length is 13 residues. CDR1 MNHNS and CDR2 SASEGT come from the germline V gene.

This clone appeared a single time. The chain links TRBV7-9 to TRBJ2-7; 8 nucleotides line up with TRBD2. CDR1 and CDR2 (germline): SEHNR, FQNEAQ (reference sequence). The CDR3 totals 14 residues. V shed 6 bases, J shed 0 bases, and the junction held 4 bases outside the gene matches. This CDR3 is CASSFSGVSYEQYF. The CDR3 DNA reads TGTGCCAGCAGTTTTAGCGGGGTCTCCTACGAGCAGTACTTC.

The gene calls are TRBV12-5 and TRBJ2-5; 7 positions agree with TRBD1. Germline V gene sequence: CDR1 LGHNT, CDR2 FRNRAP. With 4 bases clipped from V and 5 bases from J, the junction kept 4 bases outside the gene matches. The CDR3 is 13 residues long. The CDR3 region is CASGSDREETQYF. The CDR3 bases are TGTGCTAGTGGTTCCGACAGGGAGGAGACCCAGTACTTC.

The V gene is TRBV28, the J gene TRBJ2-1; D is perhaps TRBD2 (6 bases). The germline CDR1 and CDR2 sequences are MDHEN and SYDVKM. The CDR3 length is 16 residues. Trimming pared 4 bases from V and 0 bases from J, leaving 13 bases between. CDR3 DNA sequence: TGTGCCAGCAGTTCCATAGCGGCAAGCTCCTACAATGAGCAGTTCTTC. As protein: CASSSIAASSYNEQFF.

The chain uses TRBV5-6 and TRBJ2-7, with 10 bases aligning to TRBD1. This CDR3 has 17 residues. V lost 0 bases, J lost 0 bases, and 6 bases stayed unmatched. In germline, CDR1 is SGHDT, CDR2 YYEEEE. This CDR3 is CASSLVTGTGVSYEQYF. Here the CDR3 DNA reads TGTGCCAGCAGCTTGGTCACCGGGACAGGGGTCTCCTACGAGCAGTACTTC.

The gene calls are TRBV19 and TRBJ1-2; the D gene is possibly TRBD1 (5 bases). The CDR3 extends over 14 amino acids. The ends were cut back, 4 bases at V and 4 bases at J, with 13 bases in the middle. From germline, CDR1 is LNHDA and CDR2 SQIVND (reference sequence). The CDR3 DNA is TGTGCCAGTAGTAGATCCAGGGATCCCTATGGCTACACCTTC. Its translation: CASSRSRDPYGYTF.

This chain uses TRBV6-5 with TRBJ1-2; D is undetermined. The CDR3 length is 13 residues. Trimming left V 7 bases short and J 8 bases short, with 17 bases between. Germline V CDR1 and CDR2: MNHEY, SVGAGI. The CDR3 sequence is CASTLFGGFGYTF. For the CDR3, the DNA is TGTGCCAGCACCCTCTTCGGAGGGTTCGGCTACACCTTC.

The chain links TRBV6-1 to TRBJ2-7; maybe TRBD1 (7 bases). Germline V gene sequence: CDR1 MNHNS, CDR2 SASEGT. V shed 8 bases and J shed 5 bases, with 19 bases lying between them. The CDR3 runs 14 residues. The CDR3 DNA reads TGTGCCAGCGGAAATGCAGGGGGGATTCACGAGCAGTACTTC. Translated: CASGNAGGIHEQYF.

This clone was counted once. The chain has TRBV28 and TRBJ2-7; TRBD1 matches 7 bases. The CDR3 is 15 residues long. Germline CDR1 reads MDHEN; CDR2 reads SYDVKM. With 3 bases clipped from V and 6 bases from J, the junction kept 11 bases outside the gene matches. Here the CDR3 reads CASSFPGRGRVEQYF. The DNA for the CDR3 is TGTGCCAGCAGTTTTCCCGGCAGGGGGAGAGTCGAGCAGTACTTC.